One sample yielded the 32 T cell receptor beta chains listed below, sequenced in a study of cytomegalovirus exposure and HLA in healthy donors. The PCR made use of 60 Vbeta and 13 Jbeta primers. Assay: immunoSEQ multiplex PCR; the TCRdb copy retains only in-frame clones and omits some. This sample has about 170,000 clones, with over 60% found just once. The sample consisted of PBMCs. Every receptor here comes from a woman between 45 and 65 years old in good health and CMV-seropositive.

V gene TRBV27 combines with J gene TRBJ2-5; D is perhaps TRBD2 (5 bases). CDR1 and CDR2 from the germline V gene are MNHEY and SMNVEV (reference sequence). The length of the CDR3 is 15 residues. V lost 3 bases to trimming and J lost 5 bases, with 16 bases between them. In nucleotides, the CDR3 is TGTGCCAGCAGTTTCGGCAGACCTAGCTTTGAGACCCAGTACTTC. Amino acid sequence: CASSFGRPSFETQYF.

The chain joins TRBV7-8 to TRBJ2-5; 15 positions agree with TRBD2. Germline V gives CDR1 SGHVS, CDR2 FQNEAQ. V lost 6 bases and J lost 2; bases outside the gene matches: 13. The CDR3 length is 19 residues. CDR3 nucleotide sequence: TGTGCCAGCAGTTGGGGACTAGCGGGAGGTCAGGGGGTTCAAGAGACCCAGTACTTC. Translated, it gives CASSWGLAGGQGVQETQYF.

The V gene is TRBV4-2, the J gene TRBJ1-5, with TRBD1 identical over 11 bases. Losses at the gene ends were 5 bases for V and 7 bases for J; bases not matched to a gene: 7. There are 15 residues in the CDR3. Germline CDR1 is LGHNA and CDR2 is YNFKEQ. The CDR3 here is CASSLGQGGRQPQHF. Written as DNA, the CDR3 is TGTGCCAGCAGCTTGGGACAGGGGGGCCGGCAGCCCCAGCATTTT.

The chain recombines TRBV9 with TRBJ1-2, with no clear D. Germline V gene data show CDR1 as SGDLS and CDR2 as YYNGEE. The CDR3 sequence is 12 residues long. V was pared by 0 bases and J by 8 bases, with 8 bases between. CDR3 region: CASSVERGGYTF. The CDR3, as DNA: TGTGCCAGCAGCGTAGAGCGGGGAGGCTACACCTTC.

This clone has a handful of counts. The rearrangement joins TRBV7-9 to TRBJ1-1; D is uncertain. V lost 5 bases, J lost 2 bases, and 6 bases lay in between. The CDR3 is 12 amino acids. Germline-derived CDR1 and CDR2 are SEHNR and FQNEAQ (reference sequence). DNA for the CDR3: TGTGCCAGCAGCCGGGGTAACACTGAAGCTTTCTTT. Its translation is CASSRGNTEAFF.

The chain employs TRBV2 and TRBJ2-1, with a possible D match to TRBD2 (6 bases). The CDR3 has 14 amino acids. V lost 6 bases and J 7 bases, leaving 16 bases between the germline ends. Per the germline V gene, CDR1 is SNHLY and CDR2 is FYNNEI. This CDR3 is CASSRDSHNNEQFF. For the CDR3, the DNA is TGTGCCAGCAGCCGGGACTCGCACAATAATGAGCAGTTCTTC. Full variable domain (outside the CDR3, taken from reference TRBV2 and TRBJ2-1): EPEVTQTPSHQVTQMGQEVILRCVPISNHLYFYWYRQILGQKVEFLVSFYNNEISEKSEIFDDQFSVERPDGSNFTLKIRSTKLEDSAMYFCASSRDSHNNEQFFGPGTRLTVL.

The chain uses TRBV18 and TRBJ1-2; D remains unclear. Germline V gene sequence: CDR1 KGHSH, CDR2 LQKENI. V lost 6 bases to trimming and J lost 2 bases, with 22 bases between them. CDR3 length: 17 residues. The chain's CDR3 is CASSSQARIDTNYGYTF. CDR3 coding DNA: TGTGCCAGCTCGTCACAAGCACGAATCGACACCAACTATGGCTACACCTTC. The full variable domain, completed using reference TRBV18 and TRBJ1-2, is NAGVMQNPRHLVRRRGQEARLRCSPMKGHSHVYWYRQLPEEGLKFMVYLQKENIIDESGMPKERFSAEFPKEGPSILRIQQVVRGDSAAYFCASSSQARIDTNYGYTFGSGTRLTVV.

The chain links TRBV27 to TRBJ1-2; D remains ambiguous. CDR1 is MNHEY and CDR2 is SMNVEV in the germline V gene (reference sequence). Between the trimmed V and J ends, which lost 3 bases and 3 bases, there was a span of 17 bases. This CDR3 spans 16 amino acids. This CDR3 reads CASSFSYGEFHYGYTF. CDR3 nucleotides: TGTGCCAGCAGTTTTTCATACGGAGAATTTCACTATGGCTACACCTTC.

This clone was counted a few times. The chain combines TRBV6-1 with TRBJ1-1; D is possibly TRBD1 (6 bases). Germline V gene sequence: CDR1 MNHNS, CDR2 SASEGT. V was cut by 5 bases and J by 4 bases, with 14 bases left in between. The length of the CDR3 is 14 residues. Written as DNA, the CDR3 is TGTGCCAGCAGTATTACAGGGTCGGGCACTGAAGCTTTCTTT. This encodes CASSITGSGTEAFF.

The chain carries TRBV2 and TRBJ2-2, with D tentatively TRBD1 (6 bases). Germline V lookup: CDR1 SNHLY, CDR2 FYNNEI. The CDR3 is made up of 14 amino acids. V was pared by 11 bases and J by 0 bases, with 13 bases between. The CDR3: CAGKQGSNTGELFF. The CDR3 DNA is TGTGCCGGCAAACAGGGATCGAACACCGGGGAGCTGTTTTTT.

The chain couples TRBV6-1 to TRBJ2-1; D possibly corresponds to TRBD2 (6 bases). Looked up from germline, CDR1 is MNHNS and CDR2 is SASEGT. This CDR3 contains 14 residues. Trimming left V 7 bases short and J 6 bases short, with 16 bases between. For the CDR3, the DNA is TGTGCCAGCACCCCGGGACTGGGGTTCAATGAGCAGTTCTTC. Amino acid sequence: CASTPGLGFNEQFF.

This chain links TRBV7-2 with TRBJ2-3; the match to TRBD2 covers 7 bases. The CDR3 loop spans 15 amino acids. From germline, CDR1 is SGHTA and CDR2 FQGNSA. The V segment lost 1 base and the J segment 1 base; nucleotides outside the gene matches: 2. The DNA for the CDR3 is TGTGCCAGCAGCTTAGAGCGGGGCCGCACAGATACGCAGTATTTT. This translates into CASSLERGRTDTQYF.

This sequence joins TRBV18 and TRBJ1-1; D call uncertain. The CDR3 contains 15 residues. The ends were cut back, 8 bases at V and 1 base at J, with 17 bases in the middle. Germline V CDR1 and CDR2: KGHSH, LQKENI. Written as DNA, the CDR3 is TGTGCCAGCCATATCGGGGAGGCTGGGAACACTGAAGCTTTCTTT. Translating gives CASHIGEAGNTEAFF.

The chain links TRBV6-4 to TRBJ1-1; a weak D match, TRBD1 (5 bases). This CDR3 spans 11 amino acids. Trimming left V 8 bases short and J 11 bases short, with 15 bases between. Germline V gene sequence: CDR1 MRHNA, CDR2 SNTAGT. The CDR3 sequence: CASVTVLWAFF. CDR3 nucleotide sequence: TGTGCCAGCGTGACAGTGCTGTGGGCTTTCTTT.

The CDR3 DNA reads as TGTGCCATCAGTGTCTCTAGCGGGACACGATACAATGAGCAGTTCTTC. Translation: CAISVSSGTRYNEQFF. J is TRBJ2-1 and V is TRBV10-3; TRBD2 aligns across 9 bases. Germline loops: CDR1 ENHRY, CDR2 SYGVKD. This CDR3 region has 16 residues. J gave up 4 bases and V 4 bases, and 8 bases lay outside the gene matches.

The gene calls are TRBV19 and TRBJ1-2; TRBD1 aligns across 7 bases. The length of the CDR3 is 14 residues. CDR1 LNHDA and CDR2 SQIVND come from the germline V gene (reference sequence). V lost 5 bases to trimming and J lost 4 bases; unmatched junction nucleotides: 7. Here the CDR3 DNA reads TGTGCCAGTAGTGTCGCACAGGGGTCCTATGGCTACACCTTC. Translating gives CASSVAQGSYGYTF. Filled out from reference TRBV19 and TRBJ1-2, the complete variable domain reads DGGITQSPKYLFRKEGQNVTLSCEQNLNHDAMYWYRQDPGQGLRLIYYSQIVNDFQKGDIAEGYSVSREKKESFPLTVTSAQKNPTAFYLCASSVAQGSYGYTFGSGTRLTVV.

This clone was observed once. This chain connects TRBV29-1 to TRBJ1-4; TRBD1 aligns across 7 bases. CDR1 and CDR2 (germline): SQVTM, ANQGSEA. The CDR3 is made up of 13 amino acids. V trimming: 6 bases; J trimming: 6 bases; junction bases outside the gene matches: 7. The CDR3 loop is CSVLTGWDEKLFF. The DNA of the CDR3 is TGCAGCGTCCTGACAGGGTGGGATGAAAAACTGTTTTTT.

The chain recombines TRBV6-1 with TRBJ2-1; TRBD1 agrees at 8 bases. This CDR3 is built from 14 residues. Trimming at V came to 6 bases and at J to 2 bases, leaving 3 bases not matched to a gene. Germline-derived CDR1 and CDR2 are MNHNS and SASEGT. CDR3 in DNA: TGTGCCAGCAGCGGACAGGGCACCTACAATGAGCAGTTCTTC. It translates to CASSGQGTYNEQFF.

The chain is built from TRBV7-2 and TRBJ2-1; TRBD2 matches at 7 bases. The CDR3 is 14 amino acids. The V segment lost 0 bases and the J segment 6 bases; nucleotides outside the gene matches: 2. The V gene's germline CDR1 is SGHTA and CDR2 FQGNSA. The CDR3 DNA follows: TGTGCCAGCAGCTTAGCGGGGGGGTTCAATGAGCAGTTCTTC. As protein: CASSLAGGFNEQFF.

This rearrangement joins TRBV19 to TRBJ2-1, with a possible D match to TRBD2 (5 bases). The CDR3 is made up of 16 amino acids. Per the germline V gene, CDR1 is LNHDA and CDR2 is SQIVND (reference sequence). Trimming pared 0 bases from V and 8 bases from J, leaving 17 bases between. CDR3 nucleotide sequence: TGTGCCAGTAGTATAGATCGGAGCGGCCCGGAGGATGAGCAGTTCTTC. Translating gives CASSIDRSGPEDEQFF.

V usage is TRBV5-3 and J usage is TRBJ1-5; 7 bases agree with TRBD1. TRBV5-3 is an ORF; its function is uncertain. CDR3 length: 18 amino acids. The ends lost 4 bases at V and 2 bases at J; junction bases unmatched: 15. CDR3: CARSPPPRDSKGNQPQHF. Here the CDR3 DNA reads TGTGCCAGAAGCCCACCCCCCCGGGACAGCAAGGGCAATCAGCCCCAGCATTTT.

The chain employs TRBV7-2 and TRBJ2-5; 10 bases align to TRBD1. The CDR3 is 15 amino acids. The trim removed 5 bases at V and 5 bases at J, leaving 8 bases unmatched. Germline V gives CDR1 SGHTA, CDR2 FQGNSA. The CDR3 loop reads CASSLSRTGGETQYF. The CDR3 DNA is TGTGCCAGCAGCCTTAGTCGGACAGGGGGGGAGACCCAGTACTTC.

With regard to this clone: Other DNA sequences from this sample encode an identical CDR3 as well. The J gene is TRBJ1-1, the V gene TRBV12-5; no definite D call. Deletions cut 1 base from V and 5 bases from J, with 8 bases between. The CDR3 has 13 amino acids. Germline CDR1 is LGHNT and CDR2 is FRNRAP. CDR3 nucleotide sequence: TGTGCTAGTGGTTTGGCACCAGATACTGAAGCTTTCTTT. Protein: CASGLAPDTEAFF. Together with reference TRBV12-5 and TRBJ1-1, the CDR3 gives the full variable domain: DARVTQTPRHKVTEMGQEVTMRCQPILGHNTVFWYRQTMMQGLELLAYFRNRAPLDDSGMPKDRFSAEMPDATLATLKIQPSEPRDSAVYFCASGLAPDTEAFFGQGTRLTVV.

This chain's CDR3 is CSVEFPDRGSDTEAFF. In DNA form, the CDR3 reads TGCAGCGTTGAATTTCCGGACAGGGGGAGCGACACTGAAGCTTTCTTT. The chain employs TRBV29-1 and TRBJ1-1; 10 bases agree with TRBD1. The CDR3 has 16 residues. Losses at the gene ends were 2 bases for V and 3 bases for J; bases not matched to a gene: 9. Germline CDR1 SQVTM, CDR2 ANQGSEA.

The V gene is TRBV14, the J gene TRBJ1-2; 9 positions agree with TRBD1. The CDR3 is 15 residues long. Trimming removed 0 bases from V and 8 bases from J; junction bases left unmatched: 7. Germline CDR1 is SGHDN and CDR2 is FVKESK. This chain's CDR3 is CASSQDYRGLVGYTF. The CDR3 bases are TGTGCCAGCAGCCAAGATTACAGGGGGCTTGTCGGCTACACCTTC.

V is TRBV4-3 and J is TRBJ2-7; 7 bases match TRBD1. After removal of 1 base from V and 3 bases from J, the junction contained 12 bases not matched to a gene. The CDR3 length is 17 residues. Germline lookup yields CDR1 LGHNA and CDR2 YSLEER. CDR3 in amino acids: CASSQVAAGTDLYEQYF. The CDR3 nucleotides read TGCGCCAGCAGCCAAGTCGCGGCCGGGACAGATCTCTACGAGCAGTACTTC.

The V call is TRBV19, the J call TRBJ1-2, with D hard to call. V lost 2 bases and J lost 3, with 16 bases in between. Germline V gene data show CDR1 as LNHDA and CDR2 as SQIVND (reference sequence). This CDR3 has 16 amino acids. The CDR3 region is CASSITSGGGYYGYTF. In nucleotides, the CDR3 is TGTGCCAGTAGTATAACATCGGGAGGCGGTTACTATGGCTACACCTTC.

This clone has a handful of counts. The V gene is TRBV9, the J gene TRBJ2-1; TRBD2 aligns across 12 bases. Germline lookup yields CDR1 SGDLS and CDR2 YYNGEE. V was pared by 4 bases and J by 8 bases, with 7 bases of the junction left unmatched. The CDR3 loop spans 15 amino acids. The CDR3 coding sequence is TGTGCCAGCAGCATGCTAGCGGGGGGGTGGGATGAGCAGTTCTTC. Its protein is CASSMLAGGWDEQFF.

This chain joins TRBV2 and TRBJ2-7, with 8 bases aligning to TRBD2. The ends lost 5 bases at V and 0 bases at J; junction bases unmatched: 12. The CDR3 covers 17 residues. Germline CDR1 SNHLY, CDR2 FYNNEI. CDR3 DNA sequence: TGTGCCAGCAGTTCCCCCGGGGGTAGCGGGGCCTCCTACGAGCAGTACTTC. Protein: CASSSPGGSGASYEQYF.

CDR3 bases: TGTGCCAGCAGCTTCGGATACCGGGACAGACTTACCTACGAGCAGTACTTC. This sequence encodes CASSFGYRDRLTYEQYF. The rearrangement joins TRBV5-6 to TRBJ2-7; 7 bases align to TRBD1. CDR3 length: 17 residues. After removal of 2 bases from V and 2 bases from J, the junction contained 13 bases not matched to a gene. CDR1 and CDR2 from the germline V gene are SGHDT and YYEEEE.

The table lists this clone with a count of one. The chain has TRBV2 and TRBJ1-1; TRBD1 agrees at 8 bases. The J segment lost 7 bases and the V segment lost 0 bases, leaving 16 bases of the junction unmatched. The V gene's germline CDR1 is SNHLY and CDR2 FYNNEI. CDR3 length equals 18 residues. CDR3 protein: CASSEAPLRAGGSGEAFF. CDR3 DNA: TGTGCCAGCAGTGAAGCGCCCCTTAGGGCAGGGGGCAGTGGTGAAGCTTTCTTT.

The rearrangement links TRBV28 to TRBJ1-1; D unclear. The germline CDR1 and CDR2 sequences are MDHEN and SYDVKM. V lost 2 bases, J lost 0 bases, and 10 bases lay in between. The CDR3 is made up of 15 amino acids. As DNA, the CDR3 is TGTGCCAGCAGTTTAGGAGGGTCCATGAACACTGAAGCTTTCTTT. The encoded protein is CASSLGGSMNTEAFF.